These T cell receptor beta chains were read from a single sample in a study of shared clonotypes between healthy human individuals. The protocol was immunoSEQ multiplex PCR, while the TCRdb copy is restricted to in-frame clones and leaves out a portion. The repertoire holds 1,500,000 or so clones, with 98% to 99% as singletons. Sequencing input: naive CD4+ T cells sorted from blood. The receptor source for this set is a man under 40 in good health. Both conserved end residues are part of each CDR3. D genes are given only for firm matches. Size values are once, few and many counts, or a class for expanded clones, and some rows have none.

TRBJ1-1 NA NA TRBV6-6 CASSYGGNTEAFF TGTGCCAGCAGTTACGGGGGCAACACTGAAGCTTTCTTT
TRBJ1-5 NA NA TRBV28 CASSSQPQHF TGTGCCAGCAGTTCCCAGCCCCAGCATTTT
TRBJ2-1 NA NA TRBV10-3 CAITDPAGTDNEQFF TGTGCCATCACCGACCCAGCCGGGACGGACAATGAGCAGTTCTTC
TRBJ2-5 TRBD2 NA TRBV2 CASSRIAGGRETQYF TGTGCCAGCAGTCGGATAGCGGGAGGCCGGGAGACCCAGTACTTC
TRBJ1-5 TRBD1 NA TRBV6-5 CASSRDREVVQPQHF TGTGCCAGCAGCCGCGACAGGGAGGTTGTTCAGCCCCAGCATTTT
TRBJ1-5 NA NA TRBV18 CASSVTSLQPQHF TGTGCCAGCTCAGTGACGAGTCTTCAGCCCCAGCATTTT
TRBJ2-6 NA NA TRBV6-1 CASSERKPGANVLTF TGTGCCAGCAGTGAGCGTAAACCTGGGGCCAACGTCCTGACTTTC
TRBJ2-1 NA NA TRBV7-2 CASSPPSFEQFF TGTGCCAGCAGCCCGCCGAGCTTTGAGCAGTTCTTC
TRBJ2-3 NA NA TRBV28 CASTRRVWGTQYF TGTGCCAGCACCAGACGGGTGTGGGGTACGCAGTATTTT
TRBJ1-5 NA NA TRBV18 CASSPGDSNQPQHF TGTGCCAGCTCACCAGGGGATAGCAATCAGCCCCAGCATTTT
TRBJ1-4 NA NA TRBV4-3 CASSQDQSEIGEKLFF TGCGCCAGCAGCCAAGATCAATCGGAAATCGGGGAAAAACTGTTTTTT
TRBJ2-2 TRBD2 NA TRBV7-3 CASSLGLAGYTGELFF TGTGCCAGCAGCTTGGGACTAGCGGGATACACCGGGGAGCTGTTTTTT
TRBJ2-1 TRBD2 NA TRBV6-1 CASCKVSGTSGNNEQFF TGTGCCAGCTGTAAAGTTTCCGGGACTAGCGGGAACAATGAGCAGTTCTTC
TRBJ2-1 NA once TRBV11-3 CASSLDNHNEQFF TGTGCCAGCAGCTTAGATAACCACAATGAGCAGTTCTTC
TRBJ2-1 NA NA TRBV7-6 CASSLPGQGLHEQFF TGTGCCAGCAGCCTCCCGGGTCAGGGGTTGCATGAGCAGTTCTTC
TRBJ2-3 NA NA TRBV5-1 CASAGEADTQYF TGCGCCAGCGCAGGGGAGGCGGATACGCAGTATTTT
TRBJ2-3 NA NA TRBV29-1 CSVAGQITDTQYF TGCAGCGTTGCAGGCCAGATCACAGATACGCAGTATTTT
TRBJ2-3 TRBD2 NA TRBV9 CASSATSGDTDTQYF TGTGCCAGCAGCGCTACTAGCGGGGACACAGATACGCAGTATTTT
TRBJ2-2 NA once TRBV21-1 CASSKALRRPSTGELFF TGTGCCAGCAGCAAAGCGCTACGTAGGCCGAGCACCGGGGAGCTGTTTTTT
TRBJ1-2 NA NA TRBV5-5 CASSLVFKGDGYTF TGTGCCAGCAGCTTGGTGTTTAAGGGAGATGGCTACACCTTC
TRBJ2-7 TRBD2 NA TRBV27 CASSRLAGGTSNEQYF TGTGCCAGCAGCCGACTAGCGGGAGGGACCAGTAACGAGCAGTACTTC
TRBJ2-7 NA NA TRBV5-5 CASSLRFLGYEQYF TGTGCCAGCAGCTTGCGGTTTTTGGGTTACGAGCAGTACTTC
TRBJ2-7 NA NA TRBV7-6 CASSLAFVGEQYF TGTGCCAGCAGCCTAGCCTTTGTGGGGGAGCAGTACTTC
TRBJ1-5 NA NA TRBV11-2 CASSSAGQPQHF TGTGCCAGCAGCTCCGCCGGACAGCCCCAGCATTTT
TRBJ2-4 NA NA TRBV7-8 CASSFIGMGNIQYF TGTGCCAGCAGCTTTATAGGGATGGGAAACATTCAGTACTTC
TRBJ1-5 NA NA TRBV19 CASSSQTANQPQHF TGTGCCAGTAGTTCTCAGACAGCCAATCAGCCCCAGCATTTT
TRBJ1-2 NA NA TRBV5-1 CASSDRDGYGYTF TGCGCCAGCAGCGACCGGGACGGCTATGGCTACACCTTC
TRBJ2-1 NA NA TRBV28 CASSSPVNEQFF TGTGCCAGCAGTTCTCCCGTTAATGAGCAGTTCTTC
TRBJ1-1 NA NA TRBV5-1 CASSPLGTPGQGEAFF TGCGCCAGCAGCCCACTTGGGACACCGGGTCAAGGTGAAGCTTTCTTT
TRBJ2-7 NA once TRBV7-6 CASSLRRGEQGYEQYF TGTGCCAGCAGCTTAAGGAGGGGGGAACAGGGCTACGAGCAGTACTTC
TRBJ2-6 NA NA TRBV7-9 CASSLKTVPSGANVLTF TGTGCCAGCAGCCTTAAGACAGTACCCTCTGGGGCCAACGTCCTGACTTTC
TRBJ2-5 TRBD1 NA TRBV29-1 CSVATGFQETQYF TGCAGCGTTGCGACAGGGTTTCAAGAGACCCAGTACTTC
TRBJ1-2 NA NA TRBV5-1 CASSPEGVPSGYTF TGCGCCAGCAGCCCGGAGGGGGTACCAAGTGGCTACACCTTC
TRBJ1-2 NA NA TRBV29-1 CSVDGGFTARLDGYTF TGCAGCGTTGACGGCGGTTTCACAGCTCGTCTTGATGGCTACACCTTC
TRBJ2-7 TRBD1 NA TRBV18 CASSPFRDSLNYEQYF TGTGCCAGCTCACCATTCCGGGACAGCCTCAATTACGAGCAGTACTTC
TRBJ2-3 TRBD2 NA TRBV9 CASSERLAGGGFLGIGTNTDTQYF TGTGCCAGCAGCGAGAGACTAGCGGGAGGAGGCTTCTTAGGGATAGGGACCAACACAGATACGCAGTATTTT
TRBJ2-1 TRBD1 NA TRBV29-1 CSVQGAPYNEQFF TGCAGCGTGCAGGGGGCACCCTACAATGAGCAGTTCTTC
TRBJ2-1 TRBD2 NA TRBV12-5 CASGTRLAGFNEQFF TGTGCTAGTGGTACTCGACTAGCGGGGTTCAATGAGCAGTTCTTC
TRBJ2-7 TRBD1 NA TRBV27 CASRVEGQGKTYEQYF TGTGCCAGCCGGGTGGAAGGACAGGGTAAGACCTACGAGCAGTACTTC
TRBJ2-7 NA NA TRBV11-2 CASTQFPSSSYEQYF TGTGCCAGCACGCAATTTCCCTCCTCCTCCTACGAGCAGTACTTC
TRBJ2-1 NA once TRBV29-1 CSVVAGGFYEQFF TGCAGCGTTGTAGCAGGGGGGTTCTATGAGCAGTTCTTC
TRBJ1-1 NA once TRBV7-6 CASSLVPGLNTEAFF TGTGCCAGCAGCTTAGTCCCCGGCTTGAACACTGAAGCTTTCTTT
TRBJ2-7 TRBD1 NA TRBV6-5 CASSLGQPYEQYF TGTGCCAGCAGCCTGGGACAGCCTTACGAGCAGTACTTC
TRBJ2-5 NA NA TRBV7-9 CASSPRRSQETQYF TGTGCCAGCAGCCCCCGACGGAGCCAAGAGACCCAGTACTTC
TRBJ1-3 NA NA TRBV2 CASRASGNTIYF TGTGCCAGCAGGGCCTCTGGAAACACCATATATTTT
TRBJ1-1 NA NA TRBV10-1 CASGGGRGGTEAFF TGCGCCAGCGGTGGTGGGCGCGGGGGCACTGAAGCTTTCTTT
TRBJ1-5 NA NA TRBV5-5 CASSLRALGQPQHF TGTGCCAGCAGTCTCCGGGCCTTGGGTCAGCCCCAGCATTTT
TRBJ2-1 NA NA TRBV7-6 CASSLGRPDYNEQFF TGTGCCAGCAGCTTAGGGCGGCCCGATTACAATGAGCAGTTCTTC
TRBJ1-5 TRBD1 NA TRBV7-2 CASSLIPGGGNQPQHF TGTGCCAGCAGCTTAATCCCAGGGGGGGGCAATCAGCCCCAGCATTTT
TRBJ1-2 NA few TRBV20-1 CSARGDDGYTF TGCAGTGCCCGAGGAGACGATGGCTACACCTTC
TRBJ2-1 NA once TRBV6-4 CASSDSGTSFNRQFF TGTGCCAGCAGTGATTCCGGGACTTCATTCAATAGGCAGTTCTTC
TRBJ2-7 TRBD1 NA TRBV2 CATSLEGASEQYF TGTGCCACCTCCCTTGAGGGGGCAAGCGAGCAGTACTTC
TRBJ1-5 NA NA TRBV4-1 CASSQVVGQPQHF TGCGCCAGCAGCCAAGTGGTCGGTCAGCCCCAGCATTTT
TRBJ1-1 NA NA TRBV19 CASSIRGLNTEAFF TGTGCCAGTAGTATTCGGGGGTTGAACACTGAAGCTTTCTTT
TRBJ2-7 NA NA TRBV18 CASSPEAGLGEQYF TGTGCCAGCTCACCGGAGGCGGGATTGGGTGAGCAGTACTTC
TRBJ1-1 TRBD1 NA TRBV5-1 CASRRTGADTEAFF TGCGCCAGCCGAAGGACAGGGGCGGACACTGAAGCTTTCTTT
TRBJ2-7 NA once TRBV6-1 CASSATATYEQYF TGTGCCAGCAGTGCGACGGCGACCTACGAGCAGTACTTC